The next 29 T cell receptor beta chains were all read from a single sample in a study of blood T cell repertoires in COVID-19. Sequencing used immunoSEQ multiplex PCR; TCRdb keeps in-frame clones, though not all of them. The sample lists about 440,000 clones; approximately 89% were seen once. Sequencing was performed on peripheral blood. These TCRs come from a woman aged 45-65 years with COVID-19, enrolled during active disease.

This chain uses TRBV7-9 with TRBJ2-7; a weak D match, TRBD2 (6 bases). In germline, CDR1 is SEHNR, CDR2 FQNEAQ (reference sequence). The CDR3 is 13 amino acids. Trimming pared 6 bases from V and 3 bases from J, leaving 12 bases between. The CDR3 loop reads CASSPRGIYEQYF. The DNA for the CDR3 is TGTGCCAGCAGTCCTCGGGGGATCTACGAGCAGTACTTC.

J is TRBJ2-7 and V is TRBV5-6; D possibly corresponds to TRBD1 (6 bases). This CDR3 contains 15 residues. Germline CDR1 and CDR2: SGHDT and YYEEEE. V gave up 2 bases and J gave up 0 bases, with 12 bases separating them. In DNA, the CDR3 is TGTGCCAGCAGCTTCGTAGACAGGACCTCCTACGAGCAGTACTTC. Its protein is CASSFVDRTSYEQYF.

This chain uses TRBV29-1 with TRBJ2-3; 8 bases agree with TRBD2. CDR3 length: 14 amino acids. V lost 3 bases to trimming and J lost 5 bases; unmatched junction nucleotides: 7. The germline V gene has CDR1 SQVTM and CDR2 ANQGSEA. The CDR3 reads CSVDGSGVRDTQYF. The DNA for the CDR3 is TGCAGCGTTGACGGTAGCGGGGTAAGAGATACGCAGTATTTT.

The CDR3 reads CASSIRPGSYEQYF. The CDR3 DNA reads TGTGCCAGTAGTATTCGCCCAGGGTCCTACGAGCAGTACTTC. The chain links TRBV19 to TRBJ2-7; possible D gene TRBD1, 5 bases. Germline CDR1 and CDR2: LNHDA and SQIVND (reference sequence). The CDR3 has 14 amino acids. The V end was cut by 3 bases, the J end by 1 base, with 10 bases between.

The chain links TRBV20-1 to TRBJ2-3; 7 bases are a match to TRBD2. V gave up 3 bases and J gave up 6 bases; unmatched junction bases: 12. CDR3 length: 15 residues. Germline CDR1 DFQATT, CDR2 SNEGSKA (reference sequence). The CDR3 DNA follows: TGCAGTGCTAGTGGGGCGGGCGGGAGCCTGGATACGCAGTATTTT. This encodes CSASGAGGSLDTQYF.

The chain links TRBV14 to TRBJ2-1; 9 bases agree with TRBD1. The CDR3 has 14 amino acids. V lost 5 bases, J lost 6 bases, and 5 bases stayed unmatched. Germline-derived CDR1 and CDR2 are SGHDN and FVKESK. This CDR3 is CASSWGQGLNEQFF. CDR3 sequence (DNA): TGTGCCAGCAGCTGGGGACAGGGCCTCAATGAGCAGTTCTTC.

V is TRBV3-1 (or the pseudogene TRBV3-2) and J is TRBJ2-6; D uncertain. Germline assignment: CDR1 LGHDT and CDR2 YNNKEL (reference sequence). The CDR3 has 16 amino acids. V lost 1 base, J lost 0 bases, and 7 bases lay in between. CDR3 loop: CASSQGSSSGANVLTF. In DNA form, the CDR3 reads TGTGCCAGCAGCCAAGGTTCCAGCTCTGGGGCCAACGTCCTGACTTTC.

The chain uses TRBV15 and TRBJ2-2, with TRBD1 identical over 9 bases. V was pared by 5 bases and J by 7 bases, with 8 bases of the junction left unmatched. This CDR3 has 15 amino acids. Germline assignment: CDR1 LNHNV and CDR2 YYDKDF (reference sequence). The CDR3, as DNA: TGTGCCACCAGCGGAAGACAGGGGGGTCACGGGGAGCTGTTTTTT. Amino acids: CATSGRQGGHGELFF.

The V call is TRBV19, the J call TRBJ2-1; TRBD2 agrees at 15 bases. V shed 4 bases and J 9 bases; nucleotides not matched to a gene: 7. The CDR3 totals 16 residues. The germline CDR1 and CDR2 sequences are LNHDA and SQIVND (reference sequence). As DNA, the CDR3 is TGTGCCAGTAGTAACTCGGGACTAGCGGGGGGAGGTGAGCAGTTCTTC. Translating gives CASSNSGLAGGGEQFF.

This CDR3 is CAWSQRRSNQPQHF. The CDR3 DNA sequence: TGTGCCTGGAGTCAAAGGAGAAGCAATCAGCCCCAGCATTTT. The chain links TRBV30 to TRBJ1-5; no definite D call. The CDR3 length is 14 residues. V lost 2 bases, J lost 1 base, and 9 bases lay in between. Germline V gene sequence: CDR1 GTSNPN, CDR2 SVGIG (reference sequence).

The chain links TRBV5-6 to TRBJ1-6; 7 bases align to TRBD1. Germline CDR1 and CDR2: SGHDT and YYEEEE. V lost 1 base to trimming and J lost 11 bases; unmatched junction nucleotides: 12. The CDR3 is 16 residues long. Here the CDR3 reads CASSLWLTGDSTPLHF. The CDR3 nucleotides are TGTGCCAGCAGCTTGTGGCTCACAGGGGATTCGACACCCCTCCACTTT. The whole variable domain, filled in from reference TRBV5-6 and TRBJ1-6, reads DAGVTQSPTHLIKTRGQQVTLRCSPKSGHDTVSWYQQALGQGPQFIFQYYEEEERQRGNFPDRFSGHQFPNYSSELNVNALLLGDSALYLCASSLWLTGDSTPLHFGNGTRLTVT.

The rearrangement joins TRBV18 to TRBJ1-1, with TRBD1 matching 7 bases. J was trimmed by 5 bases and V by 1 base; bases with no gene match: 4. The CDR3 has 14 amino acids. CDR1 KGHSH and CDR2 LQKENI come from the germline V gene. The CDR3: CASSPQGAYTEAFF. The CDR3 DNA follows: TGTGCCAGCTCACCACAGGGGGCGTATACTGAAGCTTTCTTT.

The rearrangement joins TRBV10-3 to TRBJ2-3, with 10 bases that match TRBD2. Germline CDR1 reads ENHRY; CDR2 reads SYGVKD. Trimming took 4 bases from V and 4 from J; bases not matched to a gene: 5. The length of the CDR3 is 15 residues. Here the CDR3 DNA reads TGTGCCATCAGTGTAAGCGGGGGGGCCCCAGATACGCAGTATTTT. It codes for CAISVSGGAPDTQYF.

The chain combines TRBV9 with TRBJ1-1, with D possibly matching TRBD1 (5 bases). This CDR3 contains 13 residues. The ends were cut back, 0 bases at V and 6 bases at J, with 9 bases in the middle. Looked up from germline, CDR1 is SGDLS and CDR2 is YYNGEE. CDR3 in amino acids: CASSVDGHAEAFF. The CDR3 DNA reads as TGTGCCAGCAGCGTAGACGGACATGCTGAAGCTTTCTTT.

In nucleotides, the CDR3 is TGTGCCAGCAGACCGGACAGGGGCCACGAGCAGTACTTC. Translation gives CASRPDRGHEQYF. The chain has TRBV7-2 and TRBJ2-7, with 9 bases identical to TRBD1. The germline V gene has CDR1 SGHTA and CDR2 FQGNSA. V shed 6 bases, J shed 5 bases, and the junction held 5 bases outside the gene matches. This CDR3 is 13 amino acids long.

The CDR3 DNA is TGTGCCAGCAGCTCCCTGGGGAGCGGTCAGCCCCAGCATTTT. Translating gives CASSSLGSGQPQHF. This rearrangement joins TRBV28 to TRBJ1-5; no reliable D call. V lost 6 bases to trimming and J lost 6 bases, with 15 bases between them. The CDR3 totals 14 residues. From germline, CDR1 is MDHEN and CDR2 SYDVKM.

This chain links TRBV29-1 with TRBJ1-2, with D possibly matching TRBD1 (6 bases). Trimming removed 2 bases from V and 1 base from J, with 14 bases in between. In germline, CDR1 is SQVTM, CDR2 ANQGSEA. The CDR3 covers 15 residues. CDR3 DNA: TGCAGCGTTGAACCGCTGACAGGATTTAACTATGGCTACACCTTC. It codes for CSVEPLTGFNYGYTF.

This clone was observed a handful of times. The chain has TRBV30 and TRBJ2-3; 8 positions match TRBD2. Germline V gene sequence: CDR1 GTSNPN, CDR2 SVGIG (reference sequence). The J segment lost 5 bases and the V segment lost 6 bases, leaving 10 bases of the junction unmatched. The CDR3 has 14 amino acids. The CDR3 is CACTSDLAGDTQYF. In nucleotides, the CDR3 is TGTGCCTGCACCTCAGACCTAGCGGGAGATACGCAGTATTTT.

The V gene is TRBV25-1, the J gene TRBJ2-7; no reliable D call. This CDR3 has 12 residues. The germline V and J ends were trimmed by 6 bases and 5 bases, with 11 bases remaining between them. Germline CDR1 is MGHDK and CDR2 is SYGVNS. The CDR3, as DNA: TGTGCCAGCAGCGAGGCACGAAACGAGCAGTACTTC. It yields the protein CASSEARNEQYF.

V usage is TRBV5-6 and J usage is TRBJ1-1; 8 bases line up with TRBD1. Per the germline V gene, CDR1 is SGHDT and CDR2 is YYEEEE. The CDR3 covers 14 residues. Trimming at V came to 3 bases and at J to 12 bases, leaving 13 bases not matched to a gene. The CDR3 sequence is CASSYDLGQGRTFF. CDR3 sequence (DNA): TGTGCCAGCAGCTACGACCTTGGACAGGGAAGGACTTTCTTT.

In its sample, this clone was seen once. This sequence joins TRBV5-1 and TRBJ1-1; D perhaps matches TRBD1 (6 bases). The V end was cut by 1 base, the J end by 1 base, with 8 bases between. This CDR3 region has 14 residues. The germline V gene has CDR1 SGHRS and CDR2 YFSETQ. The CDR3 DNA sequence: TGCGCCAGCAGCTTGTTAGGGGGGAACACTGAAGCTTTCTTT. This codes for CASSLLGGNTEAFF.

About this clone itself: Other DNA sequences in the same sample also yield this CDR3. This sequence joins TRBV5-1 and TRBJ1-2; the D is unclear. The CDR3 has 13 amino acids. V lost 0 bases and J 3 bases, leaving 6 bases between the germline ends. Germline V gene sequence: CDR1 SGHRS, CDR2 YFSETQ. CDR3 sequence reads: CASSLVGDYGYTF. CDR3 DNA sequence: TGCGCCAGCAGCTTGGTGGGAGACTATGGCTACACCTTC. The full variable domain, in which reference TRBV5-1 and TRBJ1-2 provide the parts outside the CDR3, is KAGVTQTPRYLIKTRGQQVTLSCSPISGHRSVSWYQQTPGQGLQFLFEYFSETQRNKGNFPGRFSGRQFSNSRSEMNVSTLELGDSALYLCASSLVGDYGYTFGSGTRLTVV.

This sequence joins TRBV30 and TRBJ1-2; no clear D gene. V lost 4 bases, J lost 8 bases, and 11 bases lay in between. The V gene's germline CDR1 is GTSNPN and CDR2 SVGIG (reference sequence). This CDR3 region has 11 residues. The DNA for the CDR3 is TGTGCCTGGAAGGTGGTCGGGGGCTACACCTTC. This gives the protein CAWKVVGGYTF. Supplemented by reference TRBV30 and TRBJ1-2, the full variable domain reads SQTIHQWPATLVQPVGSPLSLECTVEGTSNPNLYWYRQAAGRGLQLLFYSVGIGQISSEVPQNLSASRPQDRQFILSSKKLLLSDSGFYLCAWKVVGGYTFGSGTRLTVV.

J is TRBJ1-1 and V is TRBV6-1; TRBD1 is a possible D gene (6 bases). Trimming shortened V by 4 bases and J by 5 bases, and 20 bases separated the two germline ends. The CDR3 is made up of 16 amino acids. Germline V gene data show CDR1 as MNHNS and CDR2 as SASEGT. The CDR3 spells CASSVPEGRGDTEAFF. DNA for the CDR3: TGTGCCAGCAGTGTTCCTGAGGGCAGGGGAGATACTGAAGCTTTCTTT.

V gene TRBV7-2 combines with J gene TRBJ1-6, with 10 bases fitting TRBD1. Losses at the gene ends were 0 bases for V and 0 bases for J; bases not matched to a gene: 14. The length of the CDR3 is 22 residues. Germline V gene lookup returns CDR1 SGHTA and CDR2 FQGNSA. The CDR3 bases are TGTGCCAGCAGCTTAGCCCCCACCCGTCCGGGACAGGGGTACTCCTATAATTCACCCCTCCACTTT. Translated: CASSLAPTRPGQGYSYNSPLHF.

The chain has TRBV28 and TRBJ1-1; 10 bases are shared with TRBD1. The V segment lost 4 bases and the J segment 3 bases; nucleotides outside the gene matches: 5. Germline values: CDR1 MDHEN, CDR2 SYDVKM. CDR3 length: 15 amino acids. In DNA form, the CDR3 reads TGTGCCAGCAGTTCCGACAGGGGGCATTACACTGAAGCTTTCTTT. Amino acids: CASSSDRGHYTEAFF.

CDR3 sequence reads: CASSSTGRGYTF. DNA of the CDR3: TGTGCCAGCAGTTCGACAGGGCGCGGCTACACCTTC. The J gene is TRBJ1-2, the V gene TRBV27, with TRBD1 matching 7 bases. The V gene's germline CDR1 is MNHEY and CDR2 SMNVEV (reference sequence). This CDR3 region has 12 residues. The trim removed 4 bases at V and 8 bases at J, leaving 4 bases unmatched.

This clone has more than one count but fewer than ten. The V call is TRBV27, the J call TRBJ1-4; D is possibly TRBD1 (5 bases). Trimming shortened V by 4 bases and J by 3 bases, and 15 bases separated the two germline ends. From germline, CDR1 is MNHEY and CDR2 SMNVEV (reference sequence). This CDR3 has 16 residues. CDR3 region: CASSSRGEGSNEKLFF. The CDR3 DNA follows: TGTGCCAGCAGTTCGCGGGGTGAGGGGTCTAATGAAAAACTGTTTTTT.

The chain links TRBV11-2 to TRBJ1-3; TRBD1 aligns across 10 bases. The CDR3 loop spans 14 amino acids. CDR1 and CDR2 from the germline V gene are SGHAT and FQNNGV. V shed 6 bases, J shed 6 bases, and the junction held 5 bases outside the gene matches. CDR3 sequence reads: CASSSGQGENTIYF. As DNA, the CDR3 is TGTGCCAGCAGTTCCGGACAGGGGGAAAACACCATATATTTT.